These 16 T cell receptor beta chains originate from one sample sequenced in a study of T cell responses to AZD1222 COVID-19 vaccine. Assay used: immunoSEQ multiplex PCR; TCRdb lists only in-frame clones, some missing. This sample yields 110,000 or so clones, of which 88% are seen a single time; 6.5% belongs to the top ten. The specimen comprised peripheral blood, sampled 28 days after the second AZD1222 dose. The receptors were sampled from an adult who received the AZD1222 COVID-19 vaccine.

The sample holds a few counts of this clone. This CDR3 reads CASSLAAGGVFEQYF. CDR3 nucleotides: TGTGCCAGCAGCTTAGCGGCAGGGGGCGTGTTCGAGCAGTACTTC. The chain is built from TRBV11-1 and TRBJ2-7; the match to TRBD1 covers 8 bases. V gave up 0 bases and J gave up 6 bases; unmatched junction bases: 7. In germline, CDR1 is SGHAT, CDR2 FQDESV (reference sequence). This CDR3 is built from 15 residues.

This clone was counted once. This chain uses TRBV2 with TRBJ2-3; either TRBD1 or TRBD2 may supply D (6 bases each). The ends were cut back, 6 bases at V and 1 base at J, with 14 bases in the middle. The CDR3 is made up of 15 amino acids. The germline CDR1 and CDR2 sequences are SNHLY and FYNNEI. The CDR3 sequence is CASRLGGIGTDTQYF. CDR3 DNA: TGTGCCAGCAGGTTAGGGGGGATTGGCACAGATACGCAGTATTTT.

The gene calls are TRBV27 and TRBJ2-6, with a weak D call TRBD1 (6 bases). CDR1 is MNHEY and CDR2 is SMNVEV in the germline V gene (reference sequence). The CDR3 runs to 17 residues. V gave up 0 bases and J gave up 0 bases, with 9 bases separating them. As DNA, the CDR3 is TGTGCCAGCAGTTTATCGGGACAAACCTCTGGGGCCAACGTCCTGACTTTC. Protein sequence: CASSLSGQTSGANVLTF.

This chain uses TRBV4-3 with TRBJ1-2; D not resolved. V was pared by 0 bases and J by 8 bases, with 10 bases between. The CDR3 totals 13 residues. Germline loops: CDR1 LGHNA, CDR2 YSLEER. The CDR3 region is CASSQESPGGYTF. The DNA of the CDR3 is TGCGCCAGCAGCCAAGAATCTCCGGGAGGCTACACCTTC.

The chain combines TRBV18 with TRBJ2-5; 7 bases match TRBD1. The CDR3 contains 15 residues. In germline, CDR1 is KGHSH, CDR2 LQKENI. The V and J ends lost 6 bases and 3 bases, in that order; junction bases with no gene match: 10. CDR3: CASSPRQGQEETQYF. CDR3 DNA: TGTGCCAGCTCCCCTAGACAGGGTCAGGAAGAGACCCAGTACTTC.

This clone was recorded once. The chain recombines TRBV6-5 with TRBJ1-4; D remains unclear. Germline assignment: CDR1 MNHEY and CDR2 SVGAGI. The CDR3 runs to 13 residues. V lost 6 bases, J lost 7 bases, and 12 bases lay in between. CDR3 protein: CASRNGWVEKLFF. The CDR3 nucleotides are TGTGCCAGCAGGAACGGATGGGTTGAAAAACTGTTTTTT.

The chain employs TRBV29-1 and TRBJ2-7, with D perhaps matching TRBD1 or TRBD2 (5 bases each). Germline V gene data show CDR1 as SQVTM and CDR2 as ANQGSEA. V lost 0 bases to trimming and J lost 7 bases, with 10 bases between them. The CDR3 sequence is 12 residues long. CDR3 sequence (DNA): TGCAGCGTTGAAGATCGGGGCGCGGAGCAGTACTTC. It is translated as CSVEDRGAEQYF.

The chain is built from TRBV12-3 or TRBV12-4 and TRBJ2-5; D ambiguous. The CDR3 totals 12 residues. Trimming removed 2 bases from V and 5 bases from J, with 6 bases in between. CDR3 coding DNA: TGTGCCAGCAGTTTACAGCCGGAGACCCAGTACTTC. As protein: CASSLQPETQYF.

On this clone: Sequence at one end of the junction differs from germline and may be a read error. Written as DNA, the CDR3 is TGTGCCACCAGTGTTTTGGACAGCCTCTCTGGAAACACCATATATTTT. It translates to CATSVLDSLSGNTIYF. The chain recombines TRBV24-1 with TRBJ1-3, with D possibly TRBD1 on 6 matching bases. This CDR3 has 16 amino acids. Germline V gene sequence: CDR1 KGHDR, CDR2 SFDVKD.

The chain carries TRBV5-4 and TRBJ1-2; no clear D. CDR3 length: 13 amino acids. Germline loops: CDR1 SGHNT, CDR2 YYREEE (reference sequence). V shed 4 bases and J shed 8 bases, with 15 bases lying between them. The CDR3: CASSLGPGGGYTF. The CDR3 DNA reads TGTGCCAGCAGCCTCGGACCGGGAGGAGGCTACACCTTC.

The rearrangement uses TRBV5-4 and TRBJ1-1, with TRBD1 identical over 9 bases. J lost 1 base, V lost 4 bases, and 8 bases had no gene match. Germline loops: CDR1 SGHNT, CDR2 YYREEE (reference sequence). CDR3 length: 16 amino acids. CDR3 DNA sequence: TGTGCCAGCAGCCCCACAGGGGGCGAGTGGAACACTGAAGCTTTCTTT. Its translation is CASSPTGGEWNTEAFF.

The chain employs TRBV6-8 and TRBJ2-5; 13 bases match TRBD2. This CDR3 is built from 18 residues. Trimming at V came to 6 bases and at J to 1 base, leaving 11 bases not matched to a gene. The germline V gene has CDR1 MNHGY and CDR2 SAAAGT. CDR3 in DNA: TGTGCCAGCAGCCAGACGGGACTAGCGGGGAAACTCCAAGAGACCCAGTACTTC. Amino acids: CASSQTGLAGKLQETQYF.

This chain joins TRBV21-1 and TRBJ1-6. TRBV21-1 is recorded as a pseudogene. This CDR3 contains 13 residues. For the CDR3, the DNA is TGTGCCAGCAGCAAAGACAAGGATTCACCCCTCCACTTT. As protein: CASSKDKDSPLHF.

CDR3 residues: CATSRESNQPQHF. DNA of the CDR3: TGTGCCACCAGTCGGGAGAGCAATCAGCCCCAGCATTTT. V is TRBV24-1 and J is TRBJ1-5; D remains unclear. The V gene's germline CDR1 is KGHDR and CDR2 SFDVKD. V shed 6 bases and J shed 1 base, with 6 bases lying between them. CDR3 size: 13 residues.

The chain recombines TRBV5-5 with TRBJ2-7; 9 bases agree with TRBD1. Germline V gene sequence: CDR1 SGHKS, CDR2 YYEKEE (reference sequence). The length of the CDR3 is 14 residues. V lost 0 bases to trimming and J lost 3 bases; unmatched junction nucleotides: 1. CDR3 protein: CASSLVGQGYEQYF. The CDR3, as DNA: TGTGCCAGCAGCTTGGTGGGACAGGGCTACGAGCAGTACTTC. Combining the CDR3 with reference TRBV5-5 and TRBJ2-7 gives the whole variable domain DAGVTQSPTHLIKTRGQQVTLRCSPISGHKSVSWYQQVLGQGPQFIFQYYEKEERGRGNFPDRFSARQFPNYSSELNVNALLLGDSALYLCASSLVGQGYEQYFGPGTRLTVT.

The chain recombines TRBV5-1 with TRBJ2-1, with D unclear. The CDR3 loop spans 14 amino acids. V lost 2 bases, J lost 0 bases, and 6 bases lay in between. The germline CDR1 and CDR2 sequences are SGHRS and YFSETQ. The CDR3 DNA reads as TGCGCCAGCAGCTTCGAGAGCTCCTACAATGAGCAGTTCTTC. Residues: CASSFESSYNEQFF.